This TCR beta chain was sequenced for a study of cytomegalovirus exposure and HLA in healthy donors. Study-level results: An ancestry cluster, one associated with Asian ancestry, reportedly showed fewer N-insertions than the approximately 670-donor mean in a later analysis.

Trimming cost V 0 bases and J 3 bases; bases outside gene matches: 4. The CDR3 runs 16 residues. Germline V gene sequence: CDR1 SGHRS, CDR2 YFSETQ. As to this clone: Its antigen is unknown.

60 Vbeta and 13 Jbeta primers were used in PCR. The protocol was immunoSEQ multiplex PCR, while the TCRdb copy is restricted to in-frame clones and leaves out a portion. The sample includes 190,000 or so clones, roughly 77% of them seen just once. This clonotype originated in a male donor in good health and CMV-seropositive. The sequenced sample was PBMCs. The gene calls are TRBV5-1 and TRBJ1-2; TRBD1 aligns across 11 bases. CDR3 nucleotide sequence: TGCGCCAGCAGCTTGGTGGGGACAGGGGGTGACTATGGCTACACCTTC. It encodes CASSLVGTGGDYGYTF.